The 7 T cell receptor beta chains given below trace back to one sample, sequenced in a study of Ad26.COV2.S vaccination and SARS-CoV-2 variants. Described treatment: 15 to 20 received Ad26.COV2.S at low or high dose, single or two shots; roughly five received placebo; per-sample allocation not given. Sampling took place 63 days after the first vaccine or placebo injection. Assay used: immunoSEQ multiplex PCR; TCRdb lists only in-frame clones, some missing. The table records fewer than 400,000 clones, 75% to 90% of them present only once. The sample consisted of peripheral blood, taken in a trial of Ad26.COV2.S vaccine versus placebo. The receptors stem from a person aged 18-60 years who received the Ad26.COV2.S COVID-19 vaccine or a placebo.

CDR3 loop: CASSPGGSDNEQFF. CDR3 DNA: TGTGCCAGCTCACCTGGCGGGAGTGACAATGAGCAGTTCTTC. The J gene is TRBJ2-1, the V gene TRBV18, with 7 nucleotides matching TRBD2. The V segment lost 3 bases and the J segment 5 bases; nucleotides outside the gene matches: 4. Per germline, CDR1 KGHSH and CDR2 LQKENI. The CDR3 is made up of 14 amino acids.

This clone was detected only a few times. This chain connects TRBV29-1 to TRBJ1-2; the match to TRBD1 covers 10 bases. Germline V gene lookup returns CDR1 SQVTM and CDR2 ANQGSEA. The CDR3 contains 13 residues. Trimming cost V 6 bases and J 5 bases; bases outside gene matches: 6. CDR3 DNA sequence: TGCAGCGTCGGAGACAGGGGGCCGTATGGCTACACCTTC. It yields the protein CSVGDRGPYGYTF.

Here the CDR3 DNA reads TGTGCCAGCAGCTTAGCAGGGCGGCTAGCTCAGGCTGAGCAGTTCTTC. Translating it yields CASSLAGRLAQAEQFF. This chain uses TRBV7-9 with TRBJ2-1, with a tentative D call TRBD2 (5 bases). Looked up from germline, CDR1 is SEHNR and CDR2 is FQNEAQ (reference sequence). Trimming removed 0 bases from V and 9 bases from J, with 18 bases in between. The CDR3 totals 16 residues.

The CDR3 DNA follows: TGTGCCAGCAGCTTAGGGACAGGGCTCTACGAGCAGTACTTC. Protein sequence: CASSLGTGLYEQYF. V usage is TRBV7-9 and J usage is TRBJ2-7; 8 bases are a match to TRBD1. Germline-derived CDR1 and CDR2 are SEHNR and FQNEAQ (reference sequence). J was trimmed by 3 bases and V by 1 base; bases with no gene match: 2. This CDR3 is 14 amino acids long.

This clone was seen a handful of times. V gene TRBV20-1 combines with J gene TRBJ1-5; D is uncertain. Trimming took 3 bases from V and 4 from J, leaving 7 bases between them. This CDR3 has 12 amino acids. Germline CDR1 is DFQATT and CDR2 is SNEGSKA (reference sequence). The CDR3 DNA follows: TGCAGTGCTAGTTCAAGGAATCAGCCCCAGCATTTT. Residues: CSASSRNQPQHF.

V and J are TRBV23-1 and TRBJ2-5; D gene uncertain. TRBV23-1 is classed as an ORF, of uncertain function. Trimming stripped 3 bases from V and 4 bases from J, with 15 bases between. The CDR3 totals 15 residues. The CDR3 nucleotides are TGCGCCAGCAGTCAGTCGCGCTTCGGAGTAGAGACCCAGTACTTC. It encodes CASSQSRFGVETQYF.

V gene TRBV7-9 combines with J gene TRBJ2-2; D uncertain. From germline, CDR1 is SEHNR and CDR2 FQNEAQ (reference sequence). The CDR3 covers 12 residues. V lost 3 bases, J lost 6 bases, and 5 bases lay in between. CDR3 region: CASSFTPGELFF. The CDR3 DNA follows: TGTGCCAGCAGCTTTACTCCCGGGGAGCTGTTTTTT.